This T cell receptor (beta chain) was recovered during a study of blood T cell repertoires in COVID-19 (dated by TCRdb to the early 2020s). A note on the overall study: Samples from collaborators originated in the United States, Italy and Spain and spanned both the acute and convalescent phases of COVID-19. The prospective study material was composed of cDNA or gDNA derived from T cells, B-cell-depleted T cells, or PBMCs. Deeply sampled blood TCRbeta repertoires from subjects exposed to, actively infected with, or recovered from COVID-19 were included in the dataset. A freely available public database, intended as a resource for researchers studying the immune response to SARS-CoV-2, is where the repertoires were released. Samples came from the ongoing ImmuneRACE study (first 160 participants) plus 1,254 subjects from 6 global collaborators. The sample metadata nearly always contained a de-identified subject ID, COVID-19 status, age in years and sex. Where available, HLA class I and class II types were taken from metadata supplied by the sample provider and were not determined by assay-based typing.

Each collaborating institution followed its own protocols to collect whole blood in K2EDTA tubes. For TCRbeta analysis, collaborators shipped samples in one of three forms: frozen whole blood, isolated PBMCs, or DNA extracted from either of those sample types. This clone was observed a single time. The target of this receptor is not known. The sample holds no much larger clone one base away, and base qualities are not on file. TCRbeta CDR3 regions were amplified from genomic DNA using the immunoSEQ Assay, a bias-controlled multiplex PCR. The published analysis was carried out like this. Nucleated cell counts per sample were estimated from amplification of reference gene primers within the assay. Sequence reads were collapsed and filtered to measure the absolute abundance of every unique TCRbeta CDR3 rearrangement. Productive Simpson clonality was computed per sample as the square root of Simpson's diversity index over productive rearrangements. Imported from immuneACCESS, the table was reduced by TCRdb to in-frame sequences with V and J called. These copies leave out some clones; in studies compared against another copy, an unresolved V gene accounts for under half, and the cause of the remainder is not known. The V and J calls and the clone size are those of that table, but D and trimming were determined from the DNA. This sample gives 53,000 or so clones in total; 79% of them show up just once. Jointly, the top ten make up 3.5% of the sample.

Here is what the overall study found, with its caveats: The amount of clinical and demographic metadata varied by source and participant and was provided uncurated.

Spanning cysteine to phenylalanine, the CDR3 consists of 17 amino acids. CDR3 DNA only is kept here, 51 bases in frame from base 1. The CDR1 and CDR2 encoded by the germline V gene are SGHTA and FQGNSA. V is trimmed back by 5 bases and J by 3 bases, and the junction contains 12 bases that no gene match accounts for. Sample: peripheral blood. The clonotype was recovered from a man in his sixties with acute or convalescent COVID-19. The chain uses TRBV7-2 and TRBJ2-3; 9 nucleotides in the junction match TRBD2. This receptor carries the CDR3 CASSPRRAGGSTDTQYF. At the DNA level, the sequence is TGTGCCAGCAGCCCCCGGCGAGCGGGAGGTTCTACAGATACGCAGTATTTT.